The source of this T cell receptor (beta chain) is a study of beta chain features in type 1 diabetes. Across the whole study: Sorted cells from all samples, numbering fewer than 120,000,000, were examined. Study-wide findings and caveats: Insertion counts at VDJ junctions were lower in type 1 diabetes patients, who also showed more deletions there. No resolution was reached here on whether HLA type influences TCRB rearrangement.

V was pared by 2 bases and J by 0 bases, with 8 bases between. Germline CDR1 is MNHEY and CDR2 is SVGAGI. CDR3 length equals 15 residues. Sorting produced populations that all topped 98% purity. Sequenced material consisted of expressed TCRB transcripts (all of the isolated RNA was reverse transcribed). TCRdb's table, derived via immunoSEQ multiplex PCR, lists solely in-frame clones and lacks some. The profile covers roughly 240,000 clones, with 13% to 15% appearing a single time and around 0.026% taken by the ten largest. Concerning this clone itself: Its antigen remains unidentified.

The specimen sequenced was naive CD4+ T cells from blood. This sequence was found in a woman aged 40 to 49 in good health. J is TRBJ1-3 and V is TRBV6-5; perhaps TRBD1 as D (6 bases). The CDR3 nucleotides read TGTGCCAGCAGTTACCAGGGGCCCTCTGGAAACACCATATATTTT. Translated: CASSYQGPSGNTIYF.